A single sample is the source of the 26 T cell receptor beta chains below, sequenced in a study of blood T cell repertoires in COVID-19. Profiled with immunoSEQ multiplex PCR; TCRdb holds only in-frame clones, not every one. The sample shows 150,000 to 200,000 clones, 81% of them seen only once. Source material: peripheral blood. The receptors come from a man aged 55 to 70 with active or convalescent COVID-19.

V usage is TRBV6-5 and J usage is TRBJ1-5, with a tentative D call TRBD1 (5 bases). Per germline, CDR1 MNHEY and CDR2 SVGAGI. The germline V and J ends were trimmed by 8 bases and 0 bases, with 14 bases remaining between them. This CDR3 has 15 residues. CDR3 DNA: TGTGCCAGCCAGTGGGGCGGGGATAGCAATCAGCCCCAGCATTTT. The encoded protein is CASQWGGDSNQPQHF.

The J gene is TRBJ2-2, the V gene TRBV6-4; 7 nucleotides match TRBD1. This CDR3 has 14 amino acids. Germline-derived CDR1 and CDR2 are MRHNA and SNTAGT. With 0 bases clipped from V and 7 bases from J, the junction kept 2 bases outside the gene matches. In DNA form, the CDR3 reads TGTGCCAGCAGTGACTCAGGGGGCAACGGGGAGCTGTTTTTT. Its protein product is CASSDSGGNGELFF.

Here the CDR3 DNA reads TGTGCCAGCAGTACGGGAGCGGGAGGCCTAACCCAGTACTTC. It is translated as CASSTGAGGLTQYF. V and J are TRBV7-9 and TRBJ2-5; TRBD2 agrees at 9 bases. V was clipped by 6 bases and J by 8 bases; unmatched bases: 10. Germline V CDR1 and CDR2: SEHNR, FQNEAQ (reference sequence). The CDR3 is 14 residues long.

The chain recombines TRBV28 with TRBJ2-1, with TRBD2 matching over 7 bases. The junction had 7 bases not matched to a gene; V was cut back by 3 bases and J by 2 bases. Germline lookup yields CDR1 MDHEN and CDR2 SYDVKM. The CDR3 runs to 16 residues. The CDR3 DNA sequence: TGTGCCAGCAGTTTGCAAGCGGGGCCCGCCTACAATGAGCAGTTCTTC. Protein sequence: CASSLQAGPAYNEQFF.

CDR3 nucleotide sequence: TGTGCCAGCAGTCCAACTAGCGGCAATGAGCAGTTCTTC. Its translation is CASSPTSGNEQFF. The J gene is TRBJ2-1, the V gene TRBV6-1; 8 bases line up with TRBD2. CDR3 length equals 13 residues. Germline trimming cut 5 bases from V and 6 bases from J; bases unmatched to any gene: 3. Germline lookup yields CDR1 MNHNS and CDR2 SASEGT.

This clone came up once. This sequence joins TRBV5-1 and TRBJ2-5; tentative D call: TRBD2 (6 bases). The germline gives CDR1 SGHRS, CDR2 YFSETQ. The CDR3 sequence is 13 residues long. Trimming removed 1 base at V and 9 bases at J, with 13 bases between. The CDR3 region is CASSLSSGRPQYF. Written as DNA, the CDR3 is TGCGCCAGCAGCTTGTCCAGCGGGCGACCCCAGTACTTC.

The gene calls are TRBV6-5 and TRBJ2-7; 11 nucleotides line up with TRBD2. The germline CDR1 and CDR2 sequences are MNHEY and SVGAGI. The CDR3 contains 14 residues. V gave up 6 bases and J gave up 3 bases; unmatched junction bases: 4. CDR3 sequence: CASRLAGAHYEQYF. The DNA for the CDR3 is TGTGCCAGCAGACTAGCGGGAGCCCACTACGAGCAGTACTTC.

The CDR3 spells CASSPGLAGVHTQYF. In DNA form, the CDR3 reads TGTGCCAGCAGCCCGGGACTAGCGGGAGTTCATACGCAGTATTTT. This chain connects TRBV5-6 to TRBJ2-3; 14 bases agree with TRBD2. The CDR3 length is 15 residues. Trimming cost V 4 bases and J 7 bases; bases outside gene matches: 5. The germline V gene encodes CDR1 SGHDT and CDR2 YYEEEE.

The chain uses TRBV2 and TRBJ2-3; 11 nucleotides agree with TRBD1. This CDR3 region has 15 residues. The V and J ends lost 7 bases and 0 bases, in that order; junction bases with no gene match: 3. Germline V gene sequence: CDR1 SNHLY, CDR2 FYNNEI. CDR3 region: CASTRDRGSTDTQYF. In DNA, the CDR3 is TGTGCCAGCACCCGGGACAGGGGGAGCACAGATACGCAGTATTTT.

The V call is TRBV6-6, the J call TRBJ2-7, with D unresolved. The ends were cut back, 4 bases at V and 3 bases at J, with 4 bases in the middle. This CDR3 is built from 11 residues. Germline CDR1 is MNHNY and CDR2 is SVGAGI (reference sequence). CDR3 DNA: TGTGCCAGCAGTTCACTCTACGAGCAGTACTTC. This translates into CASSSLYEQYF.

The J gene is TRBJ2-5, the V gene TRBV5-4, with 11 bases lining up with TRBD2. The V and J ends lost 3 bases and 7 bases, in that order; junction bases with no gene match: 8. Per germline, CDR1 SGHNT and CDR2 YYREEE (reference sequence). The CDR3 extends over 15 amino acids. This chain's CDR3 is CASSSRLAGQGTQYF. In DNA form, the CDR3 reads TGTGCCAGCAGCTCGAGACTAGCGGGACAGGGGACCCAGTACTTC.

This clone was counted only a few times. The chain couples TRBV20-1 to TRBJ2-5, with D perhaps matching TRBD1 (7 bases). V lost 3 bases and J 4 bases, leaving 24 bases between the germline ends. Per the germline V gene, CDR1 is DFQATT and CDR2 is SNEGSKA (reference sequence). The CDR3 length is 17 residues. The CDR3 is CSASEGYGGGSLETQYF. The CDR3 region has the DNA TGCAGTGCTAGTGAAGGGTACGGAGGGGGCTCCTTAGAGACCCAGTACTTC.

V and J are TRBV7-3 and TRBJ2-5; the D gene is possibly TRBD1 (6 bases). The CDR3 length is 14 residues. V lost 1 base to trimming and J lost 3 bases, with 9 bases between them. The germline CDR1 and CDR2 sequences are SGHTA and FQGTGA. This CDR3 is CASSLRGTKETQYF. CDR3 DNA sequence: TGTGCCAGCAGCTTAAGAGGGACAAAAGAGACCCAGTACTTC.

Remarks on this clone: This same CDR3 is encoded by further DNA sequences in the sample. This rearrangement joins TRBV5-1 to TRBJ1-5; D is unresolved. Deletions cut 0 bases from V and 4 bases from J, with 5 bases between. The V gene's germline CDR1 is SGHRS and CDR2 YFSETQ. The CDR3 has 13 amino acids. The CDR3 sequence is CASSLDRNQPQHF. The CDR3 region has the DNA TGCGCCAGCAGCTTGGACAGAAATCAGCCCCAGCATTTT.

This chain connects TRBV4-2 to TRBJ2-2; possible D gene TRBD2, 5 bases. Germline CDR1 reads LGHNA; CDR2 reads YNFKEQ. The CDR3 spans 14 residues. The germline V and J ends were trimmed by 1 base and 7 bases, with 10 bases remaining between them. This CDR3 is CASSQAGRGGELFF. The CDR3 DNA reads TGTGCCAGCAGCCAAGCGGGCCGGGGCGGGGAGCTGTTTTTT.

This clone was counted a few times. The chain is built from TRBV15 and TRBJ1-3; possibly TRBD1 for D (6 bases). This CDR3 has 16 amino acids. The ends were cut back, 5 bases at V and 2 bases at J, with 16 bases in the middle. In germline, CDR1 is LNHNV, CDR2 YYDKDF (reference sequence). This CDR3 is CATSGRGAGAGNTIYF. The CDR3 DNA sequence: TGTGCCACCAGCGGACGGGGGGCAGGGGCTGGAAACACCATATATTTT.

This chain uses TRBV3-1 (or the pseudogene TRBV3-2) with TRBJ2-1, with TRBD2 identical over 12 bases. J lost 9 bases, V lost 1 base, and 4 bases had no gene match. Germline V gene lookup returns CDR1 LGHDT and CDR2 YNNKEL (reference sequence). CDR3 size: 15 residues. This CDR3 reads CASSQVLAGGGEQFF. The CDR3 DNA sequence: TGTGCCAGCAGCCAAGTACTAGCGGGAGGTGGTGAGCAGTTCTTC.

The rearrangement links TRBV24-1 to TRBJ2-2; 9 bases align to TRBD1. V gave up 6 bases and J gave up 5 bases; unmatched junction bases: 6. The length of the CDR3 is 15 residues. Per the germline V gene, CDR1 is KGHDR and CDR2 is SFDVKD. The CDR3 reads CATSTGDRETGELFF. CDR3 in DNA: TGTGCCACCAGTACGGGGGACAGGGAAACCGGGGAGCTGTTTTTT.

V usage is TRBV12-1 and J usage is TRBJ2-7; the D call TRBD1 from the table was never checked on the DNA. TRBV12-1 is shown as a pseudogene. The CDR3 is 17 amino acids. The CDR3 here is CASSFVFGRTGAYEQYF. The CDR3 DNA sequence: TGTGCCAGCAGCTTTGTATTCGGGCGGACAGGAGCCTACGAGCAGTACTTC.

The V and J genes are TRBV14 and TRBJ1-6, with a weak D call TRBD1 (5 bases). V lost 5 bases, J lost 7 bases, and 12 bases lay in between. Germline lookup yields CDR1 SGHDN and CDR2 FVKESK. This CDR3 spans 14 amino acids. CDR3 nucleotide sequence: TGTGCCAGCAGCATAATTTCAGGGAATTCACCCCTCCACTTT. Translated: CASSIISGNSPLHF.

The chain recombines TRBV27 with TRBJ1-2, with TRBD1 matching 11 bases. The germline gives CDR1 MNHEY, CDR2 SMNVEV (reference sequence). V shed 1 base and J 4 bases; nucleotides not matched to a gene: 5. The CDR3 totals 16 residues. The chain's CDR3 is CASSLLGQGASYGYTF. DNA of the CDR3: TGTGCCAGCAGTTTATTAGGACAGGGGGCTTCCTATGGCTACACCTTC.

Only a few counts were recorded for this clone. The chain recombines TRBV7-2 with TRBJ2-7, with TRBD2 matching 9 bases. Germline CDR1 and CDR2: SGHTA and FQGNSA. This CDR3 region has 15 residues. Losses at the gene ends were 3 bases for V and 4 bases for J; bases not matched to a gene: 7. This CDR3 is CASSFGAGGIYEQYF. The CDR3 bases are TGTGCCAGCAGCTTCGGAGCGGGGGGCATTTACGAGCAGTACTTC.

This clone was recorded at least ten times. The V and J genes are TRBV5-1 and TRBJ2-5, with 8 bases fitting TRBD1. Germline CDR1 reads SGHRS; CDR2 reads YFSETQ. The CDR3 contains 15 residues. Losses at the gene ends were 4 bases for V and 5 bases for J; bases not matched to a gene: 10. The CDR3 sequence is CASSARQGSGETQYF. In DNA, the CDR3 is TGCGCCAGCAGCGCCCGACAGGGGTCAGGGGAGACCCAGTACTTC.

This rearrangement joins TRBV29-1 to TRBJ2-7; the match to TRBD2 covers 9 bases. CDR3 length: 12 residues. Germline loops: CDR1 SQVTM, CDR2 ANQGSEA. The J segment lost 4 bases and the V segment lost 3 bases, leaving 1 base of the junction unmatched. The CDR3 region is CSVDSGSYEQYF. CDR3 nucleotide sequence: TGCAGCGTTGATAGCGGGAGTTACGAGCAGTACTTC.

This clone was detected once. The rearrangement uses TRBV11-1 and TRBJ2-1; 9 bases match TRBD2. V shed 4 bases, J shed 4 bases, and the junction held 5 bases outside the gene matches. The CDR3 spans 15 residues. CDR1 and CDR2 from the germline V gene are SGHAT and FQDESV (reference sequence). The CDR3 DNA sequence: TGTGCCAGCAGCTCGTATAGCGGGAGATACAATGAGCAGTTCTTC. Amino acids: CASSSYSGRYNEQFF. Based on the CDR3 plus reference TRBV11-1 and TRBJ2-1, the full variable domain is EAEVAQSPRYKITEKSQAVAFWCDPISGHATLYWYRQILGQGPELLVQFQDESVVDDSQLPKDRFSAERLKGVDSTLKIQPAELGDSAMYLCASSSYSGRYNEQFFGPGTRLTVL.

The chain employs TRBV11-3 and TRBJ2-5; 8 nucleotides agree with TRBD1. This CDR3 comprises 16 residues. The germline CDR1 and CDR2 sequences are SGHNT and YENEEA. V was pared by 1 base and J by 4 bases, with 8 bases of the junction left unmatched. CDR3 residues: CASSLAGTGGSETQYF. The CDR3 DNA sequence: TGTGCCAGCAGCTTAGCGGGGACAGGTGGGTCAGAGACCCAGTACTTC.